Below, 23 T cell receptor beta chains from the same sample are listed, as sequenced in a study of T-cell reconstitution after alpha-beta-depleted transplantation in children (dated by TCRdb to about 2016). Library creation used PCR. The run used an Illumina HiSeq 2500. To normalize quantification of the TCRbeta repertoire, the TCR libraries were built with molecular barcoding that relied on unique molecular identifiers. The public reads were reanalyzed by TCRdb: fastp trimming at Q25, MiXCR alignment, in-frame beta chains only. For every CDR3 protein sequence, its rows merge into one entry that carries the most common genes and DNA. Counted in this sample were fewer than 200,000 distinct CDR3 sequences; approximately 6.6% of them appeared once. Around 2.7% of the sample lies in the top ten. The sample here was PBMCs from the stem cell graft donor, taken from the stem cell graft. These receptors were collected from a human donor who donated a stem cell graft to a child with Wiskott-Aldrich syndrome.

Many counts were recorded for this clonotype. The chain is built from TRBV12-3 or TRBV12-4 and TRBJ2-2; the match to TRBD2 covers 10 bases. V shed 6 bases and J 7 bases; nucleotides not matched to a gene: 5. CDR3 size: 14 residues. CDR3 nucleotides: TGTGCCAGCAGCCCGGGACTAGCGAGCGGGGAGCTGTTTTTT. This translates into CASSPGLASGELFF.

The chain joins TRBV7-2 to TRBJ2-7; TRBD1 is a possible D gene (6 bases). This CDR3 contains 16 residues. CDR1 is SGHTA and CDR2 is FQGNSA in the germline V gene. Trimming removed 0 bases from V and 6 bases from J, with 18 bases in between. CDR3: CASSLAPLQGRREQYF. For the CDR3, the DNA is TGTGCCAGCAGCTTAGCCCCCCTACAGGGCCGCCGCGAGCAGTACTTC.

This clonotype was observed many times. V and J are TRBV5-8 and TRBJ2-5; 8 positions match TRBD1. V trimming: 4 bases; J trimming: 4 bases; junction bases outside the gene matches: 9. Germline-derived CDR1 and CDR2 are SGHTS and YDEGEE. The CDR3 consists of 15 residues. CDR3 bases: TGTGCCAGCAGCCTACAGGGGGTCTTACGAGAGACCCAGTACTTC. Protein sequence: CASSLQGVLRETQYF.

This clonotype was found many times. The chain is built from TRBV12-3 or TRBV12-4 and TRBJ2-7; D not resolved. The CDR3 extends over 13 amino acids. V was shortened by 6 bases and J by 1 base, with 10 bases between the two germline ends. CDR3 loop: CASRPLGSYEQYF. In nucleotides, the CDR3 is TGTGCCAGCAGGCCATTGGGGTCCTACGAGCAGTACTTC.

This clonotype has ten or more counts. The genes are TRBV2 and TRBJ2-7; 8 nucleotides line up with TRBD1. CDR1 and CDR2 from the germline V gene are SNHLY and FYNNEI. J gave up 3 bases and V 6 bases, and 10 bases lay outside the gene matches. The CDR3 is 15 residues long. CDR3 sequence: CASRGSTRGLYEQYF. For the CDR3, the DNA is TGTGCCAGCAGAGGATCAACCAGGGGGCTCTACGAGCAGTACTTC.

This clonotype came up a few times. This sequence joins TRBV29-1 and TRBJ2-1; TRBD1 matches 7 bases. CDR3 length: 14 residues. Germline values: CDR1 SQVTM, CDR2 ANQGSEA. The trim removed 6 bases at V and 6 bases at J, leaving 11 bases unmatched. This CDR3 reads CSVHTPGQTNEQFF. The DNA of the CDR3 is TGCAGCGTCCACACTCCGGGACAGACCAATGAGCAGTTCTTC.

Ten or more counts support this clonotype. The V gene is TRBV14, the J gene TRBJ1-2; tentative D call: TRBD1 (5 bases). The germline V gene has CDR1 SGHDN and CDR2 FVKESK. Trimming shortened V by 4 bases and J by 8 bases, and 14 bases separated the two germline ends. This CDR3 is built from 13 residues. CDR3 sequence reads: CASSPFAGTGYTF. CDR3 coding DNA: TGTGCCAGCAGCCCATTTGCAGGGACCGGCTACACCTTC.

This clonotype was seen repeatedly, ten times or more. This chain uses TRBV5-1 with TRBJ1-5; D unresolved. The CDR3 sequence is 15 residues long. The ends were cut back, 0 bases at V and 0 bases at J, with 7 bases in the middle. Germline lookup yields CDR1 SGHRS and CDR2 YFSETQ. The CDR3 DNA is TGCGCCAGCAGCTTGGCCGGGGTTAGCAATCAGCCCCAGCATTTT. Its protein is CASSLAGVSNQPQHF.

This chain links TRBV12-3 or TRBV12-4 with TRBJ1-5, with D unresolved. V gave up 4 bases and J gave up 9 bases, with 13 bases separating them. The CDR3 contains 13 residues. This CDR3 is CASSSRPRGPQHF. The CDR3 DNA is TGTGCCAGCAGTTCAAGGCCCAGAGGGCCCCAGCATTTT.

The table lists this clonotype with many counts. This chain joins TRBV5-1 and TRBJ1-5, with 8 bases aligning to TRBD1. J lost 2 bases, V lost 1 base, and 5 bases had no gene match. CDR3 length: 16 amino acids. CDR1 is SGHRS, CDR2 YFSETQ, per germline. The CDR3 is CASSLIPGGGNQPQHF. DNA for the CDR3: TGCGCCAGCAGCTTGATCCCAGGGGGCGGCAATCAGCCCCAGCATTTT.

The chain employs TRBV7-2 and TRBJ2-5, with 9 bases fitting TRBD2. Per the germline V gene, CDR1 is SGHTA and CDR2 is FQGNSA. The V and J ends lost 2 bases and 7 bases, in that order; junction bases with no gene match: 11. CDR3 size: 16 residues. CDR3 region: CASSLQGLAGRGTQYF. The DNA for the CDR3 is TGTGCCAGCAGCTTACAGGGGCTAGCGGGGCGAGGGACCCAGTACTTC. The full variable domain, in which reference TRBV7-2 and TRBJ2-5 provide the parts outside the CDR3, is GAGVSQSPSNKVTEKGKDVELRCDPISGHTALYWYRQSLGQGLEFLIYFQGNSAPDKSGLPSDRFSAERTGGSVSTLTIQRTQQEDSAVYLCASSLQGLAGRGTQYFGPGTRLLVL.

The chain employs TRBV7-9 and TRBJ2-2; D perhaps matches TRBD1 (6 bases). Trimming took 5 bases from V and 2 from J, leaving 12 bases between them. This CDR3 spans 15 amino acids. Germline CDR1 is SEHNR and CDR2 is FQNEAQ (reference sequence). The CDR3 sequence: CASSPRDINTGELFF. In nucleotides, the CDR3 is TGTGCCAGCAGCCCTCGGGACATTAACACCGGGGAGCTGTTTTTT.

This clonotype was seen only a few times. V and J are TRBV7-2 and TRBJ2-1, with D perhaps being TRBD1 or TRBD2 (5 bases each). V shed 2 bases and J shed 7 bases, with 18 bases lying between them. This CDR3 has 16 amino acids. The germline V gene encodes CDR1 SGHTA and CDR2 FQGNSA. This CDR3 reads CASSLHPGTLKNEQFF. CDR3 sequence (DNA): TGTGCCAGCAGCTTACACCCCGGGACCTTAAAAAATGAGCAGTTCTTC.

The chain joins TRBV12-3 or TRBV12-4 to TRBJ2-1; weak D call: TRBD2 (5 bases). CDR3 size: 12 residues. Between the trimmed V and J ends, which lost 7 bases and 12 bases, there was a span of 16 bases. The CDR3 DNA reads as TGTGCCAGCAATAAAAACGGGATTCGGCAGTTCTTC. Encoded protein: CASNKNGIRQFF.

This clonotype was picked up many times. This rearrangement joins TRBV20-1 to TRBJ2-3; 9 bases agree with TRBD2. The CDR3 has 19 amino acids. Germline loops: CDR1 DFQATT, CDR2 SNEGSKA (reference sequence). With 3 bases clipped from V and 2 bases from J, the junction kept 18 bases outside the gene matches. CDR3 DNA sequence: TGCAGTGCTAGTCCAAGCGAGGGGAGACTAGCGGCGAACACAGATACGCAGTATTTT. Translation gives CSASPSEGRLAANTDTQYF.

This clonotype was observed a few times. CDR3 coding DNA: TGTGCCAGCAGCCCTCGGGTCACTTCGAACGGCTACACCTTC. Protein product: CASSPRVTSNGYTF. The chain links TRBV14 to TRBJ1-2; D remains unclear. The CDR3 runs 14 residues. Germline loops: CDR1 SGHDN, CDR2 FVKESK. The ends were cut back, 4 bases at V and 8 bases at J, with 17 bases in the middle.

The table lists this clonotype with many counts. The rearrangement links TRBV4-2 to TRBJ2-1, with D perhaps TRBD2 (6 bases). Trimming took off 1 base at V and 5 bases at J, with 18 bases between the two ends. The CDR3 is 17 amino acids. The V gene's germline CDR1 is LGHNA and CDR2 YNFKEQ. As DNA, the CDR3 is TGTGCCAGCAGCCAAGGCGGGCCACCGGGACTCGACAATGAGCAGTTCTTC. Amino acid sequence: CASSQGGPPGLDNEQFF.

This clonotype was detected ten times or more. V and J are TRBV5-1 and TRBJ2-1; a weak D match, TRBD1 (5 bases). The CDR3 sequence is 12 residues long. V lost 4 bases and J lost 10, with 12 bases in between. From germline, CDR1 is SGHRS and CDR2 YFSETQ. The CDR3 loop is CASSPQGWEQFF. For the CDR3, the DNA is TGCGCCAGCAGCCCTCAGGGATGGGAGCAGTTCTTC. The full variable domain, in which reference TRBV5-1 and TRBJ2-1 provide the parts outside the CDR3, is KAGVTQTPRYLIKTRGQQVTLSCSPISGHRSVSWYQQTPGQGLQFLFEYFSETQRNKGNFPGRFSGRQFSNSRSEMNVSTLELGDSALYLCASSPQGWEQFFGPGTRLTVL.

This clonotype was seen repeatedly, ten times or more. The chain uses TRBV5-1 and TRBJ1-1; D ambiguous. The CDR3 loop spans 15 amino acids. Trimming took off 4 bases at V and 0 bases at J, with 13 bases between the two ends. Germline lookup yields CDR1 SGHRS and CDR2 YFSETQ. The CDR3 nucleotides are TGCGCCAGCAGCCTCAACCTGGCAGTGAACACTGAAGCTTTCTTT. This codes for CASSLNLAVNTEAFF.

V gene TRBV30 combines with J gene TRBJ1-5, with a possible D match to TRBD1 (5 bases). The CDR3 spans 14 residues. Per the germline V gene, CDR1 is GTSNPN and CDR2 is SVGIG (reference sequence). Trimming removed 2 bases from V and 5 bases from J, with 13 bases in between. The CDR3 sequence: CAWSSDGGYQPQHF. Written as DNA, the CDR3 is TGTGCCTGGAGTAGCGACGGGGGGTATCAGCCCCAGCATTTT.

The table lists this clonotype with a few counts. CDR3 amino acids: CASSLFRGVGVGLSGNTIYF. CDR3 nucleotides: TGTGCCAGCAGCTTATTCCGTGGGGTAGGGGTAGGCCTCTCTGGAAACACCATATATTTT. This chain joins TRBV11-2 and TRBJ1-3, with TRBD1 as a possible D gene (5 bases). Germline V gene sequence: CDR1 SGHAT, CDR2 FQNNGV. This CDR3 has 20 residues. V lost 2 bases and J 0 bases, leaving 23 bases between the germline ends.

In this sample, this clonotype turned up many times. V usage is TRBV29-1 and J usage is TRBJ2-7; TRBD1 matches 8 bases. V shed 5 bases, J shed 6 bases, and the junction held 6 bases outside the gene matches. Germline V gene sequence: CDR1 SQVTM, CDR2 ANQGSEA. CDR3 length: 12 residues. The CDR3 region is CSVQAGGIEQYF. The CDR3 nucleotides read TGCAGCGTTCAAGCAGGGGGCATCGAGCAGTACTTC.

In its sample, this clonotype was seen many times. For the CDR3, the DNA is TGTGCCAGCAGCTTCGGGGGGTTCTCCTACAATGAGCAGTTCTTC. Translated, it gives CASSFGGFSYNEQFF. The gene calls are TRBV5-6 and TRBJ2-1; 7 nucleotides line up with TRBD2. Germline loops: CDR1 SGHDT, CDR2 YYEEEE. Trimming at V came to 2 bases and at J to 0 bases, leaving 2 bases not matched to a gene. The CDR3 covers 15 residues.